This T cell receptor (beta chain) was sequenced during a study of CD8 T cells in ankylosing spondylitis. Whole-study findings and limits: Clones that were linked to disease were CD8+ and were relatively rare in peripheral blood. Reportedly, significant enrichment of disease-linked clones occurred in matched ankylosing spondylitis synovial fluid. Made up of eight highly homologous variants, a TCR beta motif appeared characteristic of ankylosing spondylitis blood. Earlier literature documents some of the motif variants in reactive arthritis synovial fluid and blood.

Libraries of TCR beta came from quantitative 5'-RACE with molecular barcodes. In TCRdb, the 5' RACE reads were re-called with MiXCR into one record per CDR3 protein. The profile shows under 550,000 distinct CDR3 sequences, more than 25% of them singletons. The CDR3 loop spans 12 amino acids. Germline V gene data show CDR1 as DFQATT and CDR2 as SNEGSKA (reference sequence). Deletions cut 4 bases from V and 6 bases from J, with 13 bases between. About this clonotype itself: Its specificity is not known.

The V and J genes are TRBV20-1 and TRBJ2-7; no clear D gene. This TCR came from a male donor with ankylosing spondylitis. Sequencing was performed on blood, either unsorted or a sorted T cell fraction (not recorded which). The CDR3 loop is CSAKRGPTEQYF. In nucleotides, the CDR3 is TGCAGTGCTAAGAGAGGCCCGACCGAGCAGTACTTC.